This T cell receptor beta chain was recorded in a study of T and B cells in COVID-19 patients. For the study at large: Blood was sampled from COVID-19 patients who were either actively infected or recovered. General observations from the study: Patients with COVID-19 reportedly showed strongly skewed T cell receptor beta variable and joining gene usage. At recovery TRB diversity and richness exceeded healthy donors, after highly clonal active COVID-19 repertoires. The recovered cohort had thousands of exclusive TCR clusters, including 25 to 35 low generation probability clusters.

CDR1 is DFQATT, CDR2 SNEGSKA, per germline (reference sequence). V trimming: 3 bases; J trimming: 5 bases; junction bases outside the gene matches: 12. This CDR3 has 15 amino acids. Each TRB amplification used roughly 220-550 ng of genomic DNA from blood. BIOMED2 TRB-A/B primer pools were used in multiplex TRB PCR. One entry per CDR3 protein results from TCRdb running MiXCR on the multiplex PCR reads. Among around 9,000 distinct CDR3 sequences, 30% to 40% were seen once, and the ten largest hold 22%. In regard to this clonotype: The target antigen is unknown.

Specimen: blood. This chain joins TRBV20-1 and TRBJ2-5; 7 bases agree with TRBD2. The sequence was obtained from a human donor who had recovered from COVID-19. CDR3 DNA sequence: TGCAGTGCTAGGGGGGGGTGGCCCCGTCGCGAGACCCAGTACTTC. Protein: CSARGGWPRRETQYF.